This is a list of T cell receptor beta chains from one sample in a study of CD8 T cells in ankylosing spondylitis. TCRdb ran MiXCR on the 5' RACE reads and lists one entry per CDR3 protein. The repertoire holds 130,000 or so distinct CDR3 sequences, with over 15% as singletons. Sequenced material: blood, either unsorted or a sorted T cell fraction (not recorded which). The receptor source for this set is a male donor with ankylosing spondylitis. Each CDR3 is given with its conserved first and last residue.

CASSLYIGGSYEQYF,TRBV7-8
CASSLALLGSGANVLTF,TRBV12-3/TRBV12-4
CASSLGRQYSYEQYF,TRBV4-1
CASSSGLGGTDTQYF,TRBV7-9
CASSSRRDPTDTQYF,TRBV7-9
CASKRNTEAFF,TRBV28
CASSYSIGSGPYNEQFF,TRBV6-5
CASSPSNEQFF,TRBV7-8
CASSHRQGVSYNEQFF,TRBV28
CASIPERGPENTEAFF,TRBV7-9
CASGLGDRGYF,TRBV12-5
CASSLGDDEQYF,TRBV7-9
CASSEFYRTKNIQYF,TRBV6-1
CASSPFAGLNTGELFF,TRBV27